The rows below give T cell receptor beta chains drawn from one sample of a study of siplizumab effects on memory and regulatory T cells. The protocol was immunoSEQ multiplex PCR, while the TCRdb copy is restricted to in-frame clones and leaves out a portion. The table has roughly 13,000 clones, approximately 49% seen once; the top ten hold over 8.5%. Antigens of these TCRs are unknown. The sample comprised CFSE-low (dividing) CD4+ T cells sorted from an allogeneic mixed lymphocyte reaction. Receptors were obtained from a human donor in good health; the cells came from an allogeneic mixed lymphocyte reaction. The CDR3 runs from the conserved cysteine through the conserved F or W. The D gene is left open where the match is weak. Where a row states a size, it is once, few, many or the class of an expanded clone; other rows omit it.

D | size | J | V | CDR3 | DNA
NA | once | TRBJ2-6 | TRBV10-3 | CAISHKVDSAYSGANVLTF | TGTGCCATCAGCCATAAAGTGGACAGCGCCTACTCTGGGGCCAACGTCCTGACTTTC
TRBD1 | NA | TRBJ1-1 | TRBV2 | CATIQGPVVTEAFF | TGTGCCACTATACAGGGGCCGGTGGTAACTGAAGCTTTCTTT
NA | few | TRBJ1-2 | TRBV18 | CASSTQKNYGYTF | TGTGCCAGCTCAACACAAAAAAACTATGGCTACACCTTC
NA | medium-sized | TRBJ1-1 | TRBV25-1 | CASSPHPGEGRDTEAFF | TGTGCCAGCAGTCCCCATCCAGGGGAGGGGCGGGACACTGAAGCTTTCTTT
NA | NA | TRBJ1-1 | TRBV5-1 | CASSFTGVNTEAFF | TGCGCCAGCAGCTTCACAGGAGTGAACACTGAAGCTTTCTTT
TRBD2 | NA | TRBJ2-1 | TRBV10-3 | CAIRTSGIRSYNEQFF | TGTGCCATCAGGACTAGCGGGATTCGCTCCTACAATGAGCAGTTCTTC
NA | NA | TRBJ2-7 | TRBV5-1 | CASSSSQGEEQYF | TGCGCCAGCAGCTCGTCCCAGGGAGAAGAGCAGTACTTC
NA | few | TRBJ2-7 | TRBV10-3 | CAISESTGGPYEQYF | TGTGCCATCAGTGAGTCGACTGGGGGCCCCTACGAGCAGTACTTC
TRBD1 | NA | TRBJ1-1 | TRBV28 | CASSLLGQGITEAFF | TGTGCCAGCAGTTTATTAGGACAGGGGATCACTGAAGCTTTCTTT
TRBD1 | NA | TRBJ2-1 | TRBV10-1 | CASSSPGTGNSEQFF | TGCGCCAGCAGTTCTCCCGGGACAGGGAATAGCGAGCAGTTCTTC
TRBD1 | few | TRBJ1-1 | TRBV10-3 | CAISFTGADTEAFF | TGTGCCATCAGTTTCACAGGGGCGGACACTGAAGCTTTCTTT
NA | NA | TRBJ1-6 | TRBV30 | CAWSDRSSYNSPLHF | TGTGCCTGGAGTGACAGAAGCTCCTATAATTCACCCCTCCACTTT
TRBD1 | NA | TRBJ2-7 | TRBV6-5 | CASSRGQGDGQYF | TGTGCCAGCAGCAGGGGACAGGGGGACGGGCAGTACTTC
TRBD1 | NA | TRBJ1-5 | TRBV5-4 | CASSQSQGDYQPQHF | TGTGCCAGCAGCCAAAGCCAGGGGGACTATCAGCCCCAGCATTTT
TRBD2 | few | TRBJ2-1 | TRBV27 | CASKISGGAPGEQFF | TGTGCCAGCAAAATTAGCGGGGGGGCTCCAGGGGAGCAGTTCTTC
NA | few | TRBJ2-3 | TRBV5-1 | CASSSGQITDTQYF | TGCGCCAGCAGCTCAGGACAGATCACAGATACGCAGTATTTT
TRBD2 | few | TRBJ2-6 | TRBV28 | CASSFGGAGANVLTF | TGTGCCAGCAGTTTTGGGGGGGCTGGGGCCAACGTCCTGACTTTC
NA | NA | TRBJ1-4 | TRBV5-3 | CARSHNGGRSVNEKLFF | TGTGCCAGAAGCCACAACGGAGGGAGATCGGTTAATGAAAAACTGTTTTTT
NA | NA | TRBJ2-3 | TRBV5-4 | CASSGQLGPDTQYF | TGTGCCAGCAGCGGTCAGCTAGGCCCAGATACGCAGTATTTT
NA | NA | TRBJ1-4 | TRBV19 | CASSPYATNEKLFF | TGTGCCAGTAGCCCGTATGCAACTAATGAAAAACTGTTTTTT
TRBD1 | NA | TRBJ1-2 | TRBV6-5 | CASSRGTVGGYTF | TGTGCCAGCAGTCGAGGGACAGTGGGGGGCTACACCTTC
TRBD2 | NA | TRBJ2-2 | TRBV7-2 | CASSWSGLAVNTGELFF | TGTGCCAGCAGTTGGTCCGGACTAGCGGTGAACACCGGGGAGCTGTTTTTT
NA | NA | TRBJ2-1 | TRBV5-3 | CASSHRDTQNNEQFF | TGTGCCAGCAGTCACCGGGACACCCAAAACAATGAGCAGTTCTTC
TRBD1 | NA | TRBJ2-2 | TRBV5-1 | CASSLRDSNTGELFF | TGCGCCAGCAGCTTGAGGGACAGCAACACCGGGGAGCTGTTTTTT
NA | NA | TRBJ1-1 | TRBV30 | CACGTGSTEAFF | TGTGCCTGCGGGACCGGTAGCACTGAAGCTTTCTTT
TRBD2 | NA | TRBJ2-1 | TRBV5-4 | CASSAPGLGGTGEQFF | TGTGCCAGCAGCGCCCCGGGACTAGGAGGAACGGGCGAGCAGTTCTTC
NA | NA | TRBJ1-6 | TRBV6-6 | CASSYSKESPLHF | TGTGCCAGCAGTTACTCCAAGGAATCACCCCTCCACTTT
NA | medium-sized | TRBJ1-2 | TRBV6-6 | CASTRGRGEYGYTF | TGTGCCAGCACCCGGGGCCGCGGAGAATATGGCTACACCTTC
NA | few | TRBJ1-6 | TRBV5-1 | CASSLGNSGFSPLHF | TGCGCCAGCAGCTTAGGGAACTCTGGGTTTTCACCCCTCCACTTT
TRBD1 | medium-sized | TRBJ1-2 | TRBV6-6 | CASKRYGQGNYGYTF | TGTGCCAGCAAGAGATACGGACAGGGGAACTATGGCTACACCTTC
NA | NA | TRBJ2-3 | TRBV5-1 | CASSLDRPFTDTQYF | TGCGCCAGCAGCTTGGACAGGCCCTTCACAGATACGCAGTATTTT
NA | NA | TRBJ1-1 | TRBV5-1 | CASSLDLGGNTEAFF | TGCGCCAGCAGCTTGGATTTGGGGGGGAACACTGAAGCTTTCTTT